This T cell receptor (beta chain) was captured by sequencing in a study of blood T cell repertoires in COVID-19. Method: immunoSEQ multiplex PCR; TCRdb's copy keeps in-frame clones and lacks some. The sample has about 140,000 clones, roughly four fifths seen once. V was trimmed by 4 bases and J by 2 bases, leaving 9 bases between them. Germline CDR1 is LGHDT and CDR2 is YNNKEL (reference sequence). There are 15 residues in the CDR3. This sequence joins TRBV3-1 (or the pseudogene TRBV3-2) and TRBJ1-6; D is possibly TRBD1 (6 bases). The clonotype comes from a man at least 80 years old with acute or convalescent COVID-19. Sequencing used peripheral blood. The CDR3 sequence is CASSRGGAYNSPLHF. The DNA of the CDR3 is TGTGCCAGCAGCCGAGGGGGAGCCTATAATTCACCCCTCCACTTT.